The following is a T cell receptor (beta chain) sequence with its context. This entry comes from a study of blood T cell repertoires in COVID-19. The overall study: Samples taken during acute and convalescent COVID-19 were collected in the United States, Italy and Spain.

The protocol was immunoSEQ multiplex PCR, while the TCRdb copy is restricted to in-frame clones and leaves out a portion. The table shows 150,000 to 200,000 clones, with about 86% occurring only once. Unmatched junction bases numbered 8, after V lost 1 base and J lost 4 bases. The CDR3 covers 16 residues. Germline V gives CDR1 SEHNR, CDR2 FQNEAQ (reference sequence). This TCR was recovered from a woman over 75 with acute or convalescent COVID-19. The genes are TRBV7-9 and TRBJ2-5; 8 bases line up with TRBD2. Source material: peripheral blood. CDR3 in amino acids: CASSLDRAGDGETQYF. As DNA, the CDR3 is TGTGCCAGCAGCTTAGATAGAGCGGGAGATGGAGAGACCCAGTACTTC.